The rows below give T cell receptor beta chains drawn from one sample of a study of T cells in Graves' hyperthyroidism and ophthalmopathy. TCRdb re-analysed the multiplex PCR reads in MiXCR, keeping a single row per CDR3 protein. The repertoire holds some 200,000 distinct CDR3 sequences, with less than 20% as singletons. The sample consisted of blood. The receptors shown here come from a woman aged 50 to 60 with Graves' hyperthyroidism. Each CDR3 is given with its conserved first and last residue. A D gene is named only where the DNA matches it firmly. Size values are once, few and many counts, or a class for expanded clones, and some rows have none.

TRBV6-2/TRBV6-3,TRBJ2-5,TRBD1,.,TGTGCCAGCAGTTACTCAAGGGGGCTGGAGACCCAGTACTTC,CASSYSRGLETQYF
TRBV30,TRBJ2-1,.,many,TGTGCCTGGAGTGTACCCCCCCACGCCCCGCCGGGTGAGCAGTTCTTC,CAWSVPPHAPPGEQFF
TRBV6-2/TRBV6-3,TRBJ2-7,TRBD2,many,TGTGCCAGCAGTTACTCGTCGACTAGCGGGAGGACCTCCTACGAGCAGTACTTC,CASSYSSTSGRTSYEQYF
TRBV7-3,TRBJ2-1,TRBD2,many,TGTGCCAGCAGCCCCCTAGCGGGACTATACAATGAGCAGTTCTTC,CASSPLAGLYNEQFF
TRBV11-2,TRBJ2-3,.,many,TGTGCCAGCAGCTCCACTAGCTTGGGTAGCACAGATACGCAGTATTTT,CASSSTSLGSTDTQYF
TRBV7-9,TRBJ2-5,.,many,TGTGCCAGCAGCCCCCCAGGGTTAGGAGAGACCCAGTACTTC,CASSPPGLGETQYF
TRBV25-1,TRBJ2-1,.,few,TGTGCCAGCAGTTCTGAGACTAAACCTTACAATGAGCAGTTCTTC,CASSSETKPYNEQFF
TRBV20-1,TRBJ1-5,.,few,TGCAGTGCTAGAGGGCGTGTAGGGAGCAATCAGCCCCAGCATTTT,CSARGRVGSNQPQHF
TRBV28,TRBJ1-4,.,few,TGTGCCAGCAGTTTAGCAGGGGAGAGGGAAAAACTGTTTTTT,CASSLAGEREKLFF
TRBV5-5,TRBJ1-5,.,few,TGTGCCAGCAGCCGTGGGGCACCTAATCAGCCCCAGCATTTT,CASSRGAPNQPQHF
TRBV9,TRBJ2-7,TRBD1,many,TGTGCCAGCAGCCTCGATCCCGGGACAGGGCGCGAGCAGTACTTC,CASSLDPGTGREQYF
TRBV6-1,TRBJ2-3,TRBD2,many,TGTGCCACCGGGGGTAGACGGGAGGCAGATACGCAGTATTTT,CATGGRREADTQYF
TRBV6-1,TRBJ1-4,TRBD1,many,TGTGCCAGCAGTGAAGGACAGGGGACTAATGAAAAACTGTTTTTT,CASSEGQGTNEKLFF
TRBV7-8,TRBJ2-5,.,many,TGTGCCAGCCGCTGGGATGTGCGGGAGACCCAGTACTTC,CASRWDVRETQYF
TRBV24-1,TRBJ2-1,TRBD2,.,TGTGCCACAGGCGATAGCGGGAGTCCCTACAATGAGCAGTTCTTC,CATGDSGSPYNEQFF
TRBV28,TRBJ2-7,.,.,TGTGCCAGCAGTCTGGGACCGGAGGGCTACGAGCAGTACTTC,CASSLGPEGYEQYF
TRBV4-1,TRBJ1-5,.,.,TGCGCCAGCAGCCAAGATGGTTATCAGCCCCAGCATTTT,CASSQDGYQPQHF
TRBV30,TRBJ2-3,.,many,TGTGCCTGGAGTGGACTGGCTAGCACAGATACGCAGTATTTT,CAWSGLASTDTQYF
TRBV18,TRBJ2-3,.,many,TGTGCCAGCTCACGTACGAGGGTGACAGATACGCAGTATTTT,CASSRTRVTDTQYF
TRBV18,TRBJ2-3,.,many,TGTGCCAGCTGGGAAAAGCTCACAGATACGCAGTATTTT,CASWEKLTDTQYF
TRBV18,TRBJ1-3,TRBD1,many,TGTGCCAGCTCACCACTCCGGGACAGGGGGAACACCATATATTTT,CASSPLRDRGNTIYF
TRBV6-6,TRBJ1-1,.,many,TGTGCCAGCAGTTACAGTCACAAAATGAACACTGAAGCTTTCTTT,CASSYSHKMNTEAFF